The 23 T cell receptor beta chains below come from one sample, sequenced in a study of T cell responses to AZD1222 COVID-19 vaccine. Here immunoSEQ multiplex PCR was the method, and the copy in TCRdb shows in-frame clones only, minus some. The sample carries around 120,000 clones, around 90% recorded once. Material: peripheral blood, obtained 28 days after the second AZD1222 dose. These receptors were taken from an adult who received the AZD1222 COVID-19 vaccine.

The chain has TRBV12-3 or TRBV12-4 and TRBJ1-3; D gene uncertain. V lost 4 bases and J lost 3, with 7 bases in between. There are 13 residues in the CDR3. For the CDR3, the DNA is TGTGCCAGCAGTTATACAGTTGGAAACACCATATATTTT. It encodes CASSYTVGNTIYF.

This clone has more than one count but fewer than ten. The chain carries TRBV28 and TRBJ1-6; D is unresolved. The length of the CDR3 is 12 residues. Looked up from germline, CDR1 is MDHEN and CDR2 is SYDVKM. V dropped 2 bases and J dropped 7 bases, with 3 bases sitting between them. The CDR3 is CASSLPNSPLHF. DNA for the CDR3: TGTGCCAGCAGTTTACCCAATTCACCCCTCCACTTT.

The chain couples TRBV7-9 to TRBJ1-1; TRBD1 matches 7 bases. CDR1 and CDR2 (germline): SEHNR, FQNEAQ (reference sequence). The CDR3 is made up of 14 amino acids. Unmatched junction bases numbered 9, after V lost 5 bases and J lost 6 bases. CDR3 nucleotides: TGTGCCAGCAGCATACCGACAGGGCACCCTGAAGCTTTCTTT. This gives the protein CASSIPTGHPEAFF.

This chain uses TRBV3-1 (or the pseudogene TRBV3-2) with TRBJ2-5; 8 bases are shared with TRBD2. Germline assignment: CDR1 LGHDT and CDR2 YNNKEL (reference sequence). Trimming cost V 7 bases and J 4 bases; bases outside gene matches: 11. The CDR3 has 15 amino acids. The chain's CDR3 is CASTQRTSFLETQYF. Here the CDR3 DNA reads TGTGCCAGCACTCAAAGGACTAGCTTCTTAGAGACCCAGTACTTC.

J is TRBJ1-5 and V is TRBV4-2; a possible D gene is TRBD1 (5 bases). This CDR3 is 15 amino acids long. V lost 1 base to trimming and J lost 1 base, with 8 bases between them. Germline-derived CDR1 and CDR2 are LGHNA and YNFKEQ. For the CDR3, the DNA is TGTGCCAGCAGCCAAGGAGACAGCAGCAATCAGCCCCAGCATTTT. Its translation is CASSQGDSSNQPQHF.

The V and J genes are TRBV19 and TRBJ1-5; D not resolved. The CDR3 sequence is 16 residues long. Trimming took off 5 bases at V and 6 bases at J, with 20 bases between the two ends. CDR1 LNHDA and CDR2 SQIVND come from the germline V gene (reference sequence). The CDR3, as DNA: TGTGCCAGTAGTTCCTCGGGGAGGCCCCCAATTCAGCCCCAGCATTTT. Encoded protein: CASSSSGRPPIQPQHF. The variable domain in full, completed from reference TRBV19 and TRBJ1-5, reads DGGITQSPKYLFRKEGQNVTLSCEQNLNHDAMYWYRQDPGQGLRLIYYSQIVNDFQKGDIAEGYSVSREKKESFPLTVTSAQKNPTAFYLCASSSSGRPPIQPQHFGDGTRLSIL.

The J gene is TRBJ1-1, the V gene TRBV7-3; D might be TRBD1 (6 bases). This CDR3 region has 14 residues. CDR1 is SGHTA, CDR2 FQGTGA, per germline. V was shortened by 7 bases and J by 1 base, with 13 bases between the two germline ends. CDR3 loop: CASNGRGQNTEAFF. As DNA, the CDR3 is TGTGCCAGCAACGGGAGGGGACAGAACACTGAAGCTTTCTTT.

Of note for this clone: This CDR3 is also generated by other DNA sequences in the sample. The V gene is TRBV15, the J gene TRBJ1-4, with D maybe TRBD1 (6 bases). CDR3 length: 15 amino acids. Trimming removed 0 bases at V and 7 bases at J, with 12 bases between. The V gene's germline CDR1 is LNHNV and CDR2 YYDKDF (reference sequence). The CDR3 loop is CATSRDGGPSEKLFF. CDR3 bases: TGTGCCACCAGCAGAGACGGGGGCCCAAGTGAAAAACTGTTTTTT.

This clone turned up a few times. At one of its ends the junction is not consistent with the germline gene, which may arise from a read error. The chain links TRBV6-2 or TRBV6-3 to TRBJ1-5; 7 nucleotides align to TRBD1. Per germline, CDR1 MNHEY and CDR2 SVGEGT. The CDR3 extends over 18 amino acids. In DNA, the CDR3 is TGTGCCAGCAGTAACTCCAGAGAGACAGGGTGGTTCAATCAGCCCCAGCATTTT. Its protein product is CASSNSRETGWFNQPQHF.

The chain employs TRBV6-5 and TRBJ1-5; the match to TRBD1 covers 9 bases. The CDR3 spans 15 residues. In germline, CDR1 is MNHEY, CDR2 SVGAGI. V lost 6 bases, J lost 3 bases, and 6 bases stayed unmatched. CDR3 region: CASRPGQGNNQPQHF. The CDR3 nucleotides are TGTGCCAGCAGACCCGGACAGGGGAACAATCAGCCCCAGCATTTT.

This chain's CDR3 is CASSLATGRDTEAFF. The CDR3 bases are TGTGCCAGCAGCTTAGCGACGGGTCGGGACACTGAAGCTTTCTTT. V gene TRBV7-9 combines with J gene TRBJ1-1; no definite D call. Trimming stripped 0 bases from V and 3 bases from J, with 11 bases between. CDR3 length: 15 amino acids. The germline CDR1 and CDR2 sequences are SEHNR and FQNEAQ (reference sequence).

Concerning this clone: Other nucleotide sequences from this sample produce the same CDR3. The chain carries TRBV6-1 and TRBJ1-5; no reliable D call. This CDR3 spans 17 amino acids. Trimming stripped 3 bases from V and 2 bases from J, with 17 bases between. CDR1 and CDR2 (germline): MNHNS, SASEGT. The CDR3 loop reads CASSEQRWGWGNQPQHF. The CDR3 DNA is TGTGCCAGCAGTGAGCAGAGGTGGGGTTGGGGCAATCAGCCCCAGCATTTT.

V usage is TRBV18 and J usage is TRBJ1-4; 7 bases align to TRBD1. Germline V gene lookup returns CDR1 KGHSH and CDR2 LQKENI. Unmatched junction bases numbered 6, after V lost 3 bases and J lost 5 bases. The CDR3 covers 15 residues. The CDR3 DNA reads as TGTGCCAGCTCACCGGAGGGACAGCAGAATGAAAAACTGTTTTTT. It codes for CASSPEGQQNEKLFF.

J is TRBJ1-6 and V is TRBV7-2; D is uncertain. Germline-derived CDR1 and CDR2 are SGHTA and FQGNSA. The CDR3 has 15 residues. V lost 6 bases, J lost 6 bases, and 15 bases lay in between. CDR3 protein: CASRAAPLSNSPLHF. The CDR3 coding sequence is TGTGCCAGCAGGGCCGCCCCGTTATCTAATTCACCCCTCCACTTT. Full variable domain (rest looked up from reference TRBV7-2 and TRBJ1-6): GAGVSQSPSNKVTEKGKDVELRCDPISGHTALYWYRQSLGQGLEFLIYFQGNSAPDKSGLPSDRFSAERTGGSVSTLTIQRTQQEDSAVYLCASRAAPLSNSPLHFGNGTRLTVT.

Worth noting for this clone: At the DNA level, this CDR3 is encoded by other sequences in the same sample as well. The V call is TRBV7-9, the J call TRBJ1-6; D may be TRBD1 (6 bases). V gave up 3 bases and J gave up 4 bases, with 13 bases separating them. The CDR3 is made up of 16 amino acids. Germline V gives CDR1 SEHNR, CDR2 FQNEAQ (reference sequence). CDR3 loop: CASSLGQGFYNSPLHF. In nucleotides, the CDR3 is TGTGCCAGCAGCTTGGGGCAGGGGTTTTATAATTCACCCCTCCACTTT.

The V and J genes are TRBV20-1 and TRBJ2-1; 7 nucleotides agree with TRBD2. The CDR3 runs to 11 residues. V trimming: 6 bases; J trimming: 15 bases; junction bases outside the gene matches: 11. Germline CDR1 DFQATT, CDR2 SNEGSKA (reference sequence). CDR3 sequence: CSAFSSGRGFF. In DNA, the CDR3 is TGCAGTGCCTTCTCTAGCGGCCGAGGGTTCTTC.

The rearrangement links TRBV6-5 to TRBJ1-2; D not resolved. Germline loops: CDR1 MNHEY, CDR2 SVGAGI. This CDR3 is 15 amino acids long. The V end was cut by 0 bases, the J end by 8 bases, with 16 bases between. This CDR3 is CASSYSSWEKKGYTF. CDR3 coding DNA: TGTGCCAGCAGTTACTCGAGCTGGGAAAAGAAGGGCTACACCTTC.

The rearrangement joins TRBV5-1 to TRBJ1-5; tentatively, D is TRBD1 (5 bases). The V end lost 0 bases, the J end lost 7 bases, and 11 bases lay between the germline ends. The germline V gene has CDR1 SGHRS and CDR2 YFSETQ. This CDR3 is built from 14 residues. DNA for the CDR3: TGCGCCAGCAGCTTGGACGAGGGGCGGCAGCCCCAGCATTTT. It specifies CASSLDEGRQPQHF.

This chain uses TRBV24-1 with TRBJ1-2, with TRBD1 identical over 8 bases. J lost 5 bases, V lost 2 bases, and 6 bases had no gene match. CDR1 and CDR2 (germline): KGHDR, SFDVKD. The CDR3 length is 15 residues. CDR3 nucleotide sequence: TGTGCCACCAGTGATTCCACACAGGGGGATTATGGCTACACCTTC. Protein product: CATSDSTQGDYGYTF.

This chain joins TRBV12-3 or TRBV12-4 and TRBJ1-1; D is ambiguous. The CDR3 is 13 residues long. Trimming removed 7 bases from V and 8 bases from J, with 17 bases in between. The CDR3 loop reads CASTPRGKDEAFF. The CDR3 DNA sequence: TGTGCCAGCACCCCCCGGGGAAAGGACGAAGCTTTCTTT.

The rearrangement links TRBV27 to TRBJ1-6; 7 bases agree with TRBD1. With 5 bases clipped from V and 7 bases from J, the junction kept 8 bases outside the gene matches. Per the germline V gene, CDR1 is MNHEY and CDR2 is SMNVEV (reference sequence). There are 15 residues in the CDR3. The CDR3: CASSGQATSNSPLHF. CDR3 sequence (DNA): TGTGCCAGCAGTGGACAGGCGACTTCCAATTCACCCCTCCACTTT.

The chain has TRBV24-1 and TRBJ1-5; D gene uncertain. V lost 3 bases to trimming and J lost 11 bases, with 16 bases between them. In germline, CDR1 is KGHDR, CDR2 SFDVKD. The CDR3 extends over 14 amino acids. As DNA, the CDR3 is TGTGCCACCAGTGATAACCGACCCGTGGGGACCCAGCATTTT. It specifies CATSDNRPVGTQHF.

The rearrangement joins TRBV5-1 to TRBJ2-3, with TRBD2 as a possible D gene (6 bases). Germline V gene data show CDR1 as SGHRS and CDR2 as YFSETQ. The CDR3 is 15 amino acids. The ends were cut back, 4 bases at V and 5 bases at J, with 17 bases in the middle. The CDR3, as DNA: TGCGCCAGCAGCGGGACTCCGTTAGCGGTAGATACGCAGTATTTT. Its translation: CASSGTPLAVDTQYF.